This T cell receptor beta chain appears in the sequencing data of a study of CD8 T cells in Susac syndrome. Random-hexamer reverse transcription was applied to about 0.45 to 1 ug RNA. An immunoSEQ multiplex PCR amplified TCR beta CDR3 over 54 Vbeta and 13 Jbeta. TCRdb used MiXCR to reprocess the immunoSEQ multiplex PCR reads, holding one entry per CDR3 protein. Among 160,000 or so distinct CDR3 sequences listed, approximately 95% were seen once. CDR1 and CDR2 (germline): KGHSH, LQKENI. Deletions cut 3 bases from V and 7 bases from J, with 9 bases between. CDR3 length: 12 residues. This sequence was found in a human donor with Susac syndrome. Sequencing was performed on CD4+ T cells from PBMCs. The chain joins TRBV18 to TRBJ1-2; unclear D gene. CDR3 residues: CASSPSRSGYTF. The CDR3 region has the DNA TGTGCCAGCTCACCGTCGCGGAGTGGCTACACCTTC.